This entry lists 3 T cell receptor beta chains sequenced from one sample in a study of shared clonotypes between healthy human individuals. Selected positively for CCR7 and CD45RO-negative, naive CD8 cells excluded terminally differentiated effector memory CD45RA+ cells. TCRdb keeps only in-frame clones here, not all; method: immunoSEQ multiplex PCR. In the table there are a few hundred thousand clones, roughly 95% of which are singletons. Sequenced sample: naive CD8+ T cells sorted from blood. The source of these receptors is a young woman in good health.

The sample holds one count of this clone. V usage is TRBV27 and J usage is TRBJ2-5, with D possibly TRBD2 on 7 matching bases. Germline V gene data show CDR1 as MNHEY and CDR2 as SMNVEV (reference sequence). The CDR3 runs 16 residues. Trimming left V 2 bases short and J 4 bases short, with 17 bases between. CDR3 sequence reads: CASSLLLGGQLETQYF. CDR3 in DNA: TGTGCCAGCAGTTTACTACTCGGGGGGCAGTTAGAGACCCAGTACTTC.

The DNA for the CDR3 is TGTGCCAGCAGCTTCTATGAGACTAGAATCCAGTTCTTC. This gives the protein CASSFYETRIQFF. This chain joins TRBV5-5 and TRBJ2-1; weak D call: TRBD2 (6 bases). There are 13 residues in the CDR3. Germline CDR1 is SGHKS and CDR2 is YYEKEE (reference sequence). The V gene lost 2 bases and the J gene lost 13 bases, with 16 bases spanning the gap.

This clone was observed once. The chain's CDR3 is CASSLGQENTEAFF. The CDR3 DNA reads as TGTGCCAGCAGTCTGGGACAGGAGAACACTGAAGCTTTCTTT. The chain recombines TRBV27 with TRBJ1-1; the match to TRBD1 covers 8 bases. Germline assignment: CDR1 MNHEY and CDR2 SMNVEV (reference sequence). The CDR3 has 14 residues. Losses at the gene ends were 5 bases for V and 1 base for J; bases not matched to a gene: 3.